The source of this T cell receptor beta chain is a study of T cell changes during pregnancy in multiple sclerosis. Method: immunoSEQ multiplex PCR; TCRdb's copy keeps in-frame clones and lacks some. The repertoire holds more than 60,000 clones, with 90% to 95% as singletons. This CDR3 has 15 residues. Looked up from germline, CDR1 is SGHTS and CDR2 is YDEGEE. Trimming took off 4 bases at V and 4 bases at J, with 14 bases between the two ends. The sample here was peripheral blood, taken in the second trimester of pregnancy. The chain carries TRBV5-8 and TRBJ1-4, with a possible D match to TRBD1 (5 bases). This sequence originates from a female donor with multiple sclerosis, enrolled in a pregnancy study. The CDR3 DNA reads TGTGCCAGCAGCACCTGGACACCGGGTAATGAAAAACTGTTTTTT. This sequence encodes CASSTWTPGNEKLFF.